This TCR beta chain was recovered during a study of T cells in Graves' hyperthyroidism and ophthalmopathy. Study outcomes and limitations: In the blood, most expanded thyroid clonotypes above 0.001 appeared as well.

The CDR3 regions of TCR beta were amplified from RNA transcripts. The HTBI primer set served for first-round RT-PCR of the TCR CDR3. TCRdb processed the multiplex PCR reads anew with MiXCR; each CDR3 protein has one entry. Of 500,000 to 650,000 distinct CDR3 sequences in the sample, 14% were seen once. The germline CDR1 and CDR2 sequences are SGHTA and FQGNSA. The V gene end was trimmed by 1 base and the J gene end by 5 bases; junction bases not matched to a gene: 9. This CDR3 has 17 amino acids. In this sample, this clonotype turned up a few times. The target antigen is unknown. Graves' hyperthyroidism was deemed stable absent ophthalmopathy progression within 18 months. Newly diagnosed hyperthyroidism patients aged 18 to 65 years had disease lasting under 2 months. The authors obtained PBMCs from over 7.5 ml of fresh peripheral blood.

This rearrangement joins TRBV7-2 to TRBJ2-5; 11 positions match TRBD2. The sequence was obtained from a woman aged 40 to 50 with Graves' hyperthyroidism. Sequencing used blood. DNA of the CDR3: TGTGCCAGCAGCTTAGTGACAGTCCGGACTAGCGGGGAGACCCAGTACTTC. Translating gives CASSLVTVRTSGETQYF.